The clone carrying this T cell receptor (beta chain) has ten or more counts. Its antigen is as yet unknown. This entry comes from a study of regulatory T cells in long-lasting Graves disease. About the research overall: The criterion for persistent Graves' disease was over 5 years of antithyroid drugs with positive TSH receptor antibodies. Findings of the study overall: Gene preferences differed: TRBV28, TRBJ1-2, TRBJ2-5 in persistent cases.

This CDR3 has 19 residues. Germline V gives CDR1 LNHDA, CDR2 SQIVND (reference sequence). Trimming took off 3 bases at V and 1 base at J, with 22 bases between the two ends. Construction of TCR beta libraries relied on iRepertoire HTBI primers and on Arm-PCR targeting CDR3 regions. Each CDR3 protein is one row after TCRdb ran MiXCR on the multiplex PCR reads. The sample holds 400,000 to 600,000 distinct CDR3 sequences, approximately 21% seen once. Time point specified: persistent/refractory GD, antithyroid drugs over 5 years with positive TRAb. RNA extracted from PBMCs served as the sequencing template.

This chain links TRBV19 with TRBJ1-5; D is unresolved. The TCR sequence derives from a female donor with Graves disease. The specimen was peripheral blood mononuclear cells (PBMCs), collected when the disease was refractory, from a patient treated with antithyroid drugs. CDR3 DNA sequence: TGTGCCAGTAGTATCCCCCCAGGCCGAAGGTCTGGAAGCAATCAGCCCCAGCATTTT. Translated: CASSIPPGRRSGSNQPQHF.